A selection of T cell receptor beta chains follows, all from one sample in a study of blood T cells in healthy people across ages. TCRdb re-analysed the 5' RACE reads in MiXCR, keeping a single row per CDR3 protein. Of over 1,500,000 distinct CDR3 sequences in the sample, less than 50% were seen once. Material: blood. The receptor set was obtained from a woman between 35 and 50 years old in good health. CDR3s include the opening cysteine and the closing phenylalanine or tryptophan. The order of the fields is clone size, V gene, D gene, J gene, CDR3 protein, CDR3 DNA. A D gene is named only where the DNA matches it firmly. Only some rows state a clone size, as once, few, many or a class for expanded clones.

clone_size: NA; v_call: TRBV20-1; d_call: TRBD2; j_call: TRBJ2-3; cdr3_aa: CSARAYGGVKTDTQYF; cdr3_nt: TGCAGTGCTAGAGCCTACGGGGGGGTAAAAACGGATACGCAGTATTTT
clone_size: NA; v_call: TRBV15; d_call: NA; j_call: TRBJ2-1; cdr3_aa: CATSRAKTTLTYNEQFF; cdr3_nt: TGTGCCACCAGCAGGGCAAAAACTACCCTCACCTACAATGAGCAGTTCTTC
clone_size: NA; v_call: TRBV6-1; d_call: NA; j_call: TRBJ1-5; cdr3_aa: CASKQVVGNQPQHF; cdr3_nt: TGTGCCAGCAAGCAGGTGGTTGGCAATCAGCCCCAGCATTTT
clone_size: NA; v_call: TRBV25-1; d_call: TRBD1; j_call: TRBJ1-6; cdr3_aa: CASSAWTGSTFQGSPLHF; cdr3_nt: TGTGCCAGCAGTGCTTGGACAGGGTCCACCTTCCAAGGGTCACCCCTCCACTTT
clone_size: NA; v_call: TRBV6-2/TRBV6-3; d_call: NA; j_call: TRBJ2-1; cdr3_aa: CASLPTGRGNEQFF; cdr3_nt: TGTGCCAGCCTACCCACAGGGAGGGGCAATGAGCAGTTCTTC
clone_size: NA; v_call: TRBV29-1; d_call: NA; j_call: TRBJ1-2; cdr3_aa: CSVATPYRRSGNYGYTF; cdr3_nt: TGCAGCGTTGCTACCCCTTATAGACGCTCCGGAAACTATGGCTACACCTTC
clone_size: few; v_call: TRBV10-3; d_call: TRBD2; j_call: TRBJ2-3; cdr3_aa: CAISAGGTGTDTQYF; cdr3_nt: TGTGCCATCAGTGCCGGGGGGACCGGCACAGATACGCAGTATTTT
clone_size: NA; v_call: TRBV15; d_call: TRBD2; j_call: TRBJ2-1; cdr3_aa: CATSREGGLGSGGIYNEQFF; cdr3_nt: TGTGCCACCAGCAGAGAAGGGGGCCTAGGTAGCGGGGGGATATACAATGAGCAGTTCTTC
clone_size: NA; v_call: TRBV27; d_call: NA; j_call: TRBJ2-3; cdr3_aa: CASSLIGTSDTQYF; cdr3_nt: TGTGCCAGCAGTTTAATCGGCACCTCAGATACGCAGTATTTT
clone_size: few; v_call: TRBV6-2/TRBV6-3; d_call: NA; j_call: TRBJ2-3; cdr3_aa: CASSRLEWDTQYF; cdr3_nt: TGTGCCAGCAGCCGCCTGGAATGGGATACGCAGTATTTT
clone_size: few; v_call: TRBV4-3; d_call: NA; j_call: TRBJ2-6; cdr3_aa: CASSQDRILPGDSGANVLTF; cdr3_nt: TGCGCCAGCAGCCAAGATCGTATCTTACCGGGGGACTCTGGGGCCAACGTCCTGACTTTC
clone_size: NA; v_call: TRBV5-1; d_call: TRBD1; j_call: TRBJ2-5; cdr3_aa: CASRPGQGAKETQYF; cdr3_nt: TGCGCCAGCAGGCCGGGACAGGGGGCGAAGGAGACCCAGTACTTC
clone_size: NA; v_call: TRBV6-2/TRBV6-3; d_call: TRBD2; j_call: TRBJ2-5; cdr3_aa: CTTGSSGAQETQYF; cdr3_nt: TGTACGACCGGGAGTAGCGGGGCCCAAGAGACCCAGTACTTC
clone_size: few; v_call: TRBV12-3/TRBV12-4; d_call: NA; j_call: TRBJ2-6; cdr3_aa: CASSGRTGSSGANVLTF; cdr3_nt: TGTGCCAGCAGTGGCAGGACTGGGAGCTCTGGGGCCAACGTCCTGACTTTC
clone_size: NA; v_call: TRBV7-8; d_call: TRBD1; j_call: TRBJ2-3; cdr3_aa: CASSLGIDRATDTQYF; cdr3_nt: TGTGCCAGCAGCTTAGGTATCGACAGGGCCACAGATACGCAGTATTTT
clone_size: NA; v_call: TRBV28; d_call: NA; j_call: TRBJ2-7; cdr3_aa: CASGNGGSDEQYF; cdr3_nt: TGTGCCAGCGGGAACGGAGGCTCGGACGAGCAGTACTTC
clone_size: few; v_call: TRBV4-2; d_call: TRBD2; j_call: TRBJ2-7; cdr3_aa: CASSQPQGLAGGPSYEQYF; cdr3_nt: TGTGCCAGCAGCCAACCCCAGGGACTAGCGGGGGGGCCTTCCTACGAGCAGTACTTC
clone_size: NA; v_call: TRBV28; d_call: NA; j_call: TRBJ2-3; cdr3_aa: CASSLRGLGTDTRYF; cdr3_nt: TGTGCCAGCAGCCTCAGGGGATTGGGCACAGATACGCGGTATTTT
clone_size: few; v_call: TRBV7-9; d_call: NA; j_call: TRBJ1-1; cdr3_aa: CASSSGPFNTEAFF; cdr3_nt: TGTGCCAGCAGCTCAGGACCGTTCAACACTGAAGCTTTCTTT
clone_size: few; v_call: TRBV4-1; d_call: TRBD2; j_call: TRBJ2-4; cdr3_aa: CASSIETSGAKNIQYF; cdr3_nt: TGCGCCAGCAGCATAGAGACTAGCGGAGCCAAAAACATTCAGTACTTC
clone_size: NA; v_call: TRBV6-6; d_call: NA; j_call: TRBJ1-6; cdr3_aa: CASSYSTTVPLHF; cdr3_nt: TGTGCCAGCAGTTACTCTACAACAGTACCCCTCCACTTT
clone_size: NA; v_call: TRBV3-1; d_call: NA; j_call: TRBJ1-6; cdr3_aa: CASSQLREGLRNSPLHF; cdr3_nt: TGTGCCAGCAGCCAACTTCGGGAGGGATTGCGTAATTCACCCCTCCACTTT
clone_size: few; v_call: TRBV5-1; d_call: NA; j_call: TRBJ1-2; cdr3_aa: CASSLQGVGTTGYTF; cdr3_nt: TGCGCCAGCAGCTTGCAGGGTGTGGGGACCACCGGCTACACCTTC
clone_size: NA; v_call: TRBV18; d_call: TRBD1; j_call: TRBJ1-1; cdr3_aa: CASSQLDRGGLTFF; cdr3_nt: TGTGCCAGCTCACAGCTGGACAGGGGAGGACTGACTTTCTTT
clone_size: NA; v_call: TRBV20-1; d_call: NA; j_call: TRBJ1-5; cdr3_aa: CSALDGYNQPQHF; cdr3_nt: TGCAGTGCCCTTGACGGCTACAATCAGCCCCAGCATTTT
clone_size: NA; v_call: TRBV5-1; d_call: NA; j_call: TRBJ2-7; cdr3_aa: CASSLFPGLSSYEQYF; cdr3_nt: TGCGCCAGCAGCTTGTTCCCAGGGCTTTCCTCCTACGAGCAGTACTTC
clone_size: NA; v_call: TRBV4-3; d_call: NA; j_call: TRBJ2-3; cdr3_aa: CASTGVGPDTQYF; cdr3_nt: TGCGCCAGCACCGGAGTTGGTCCAGATACGCAGTATTTT
clone_size: NA; v_call: TRBV7-2; d_call: TRBD2; j_call: TRBJ2-7; cdr3_aa: CASSGLAGGSYEQYF; cdr3_nt: TGTGCCAGCAGCGGACTAGCGGGGGGGTCCTACGAGCAGTACTTC
clone_size: NA; v_call: TRBV20-1; d_call: NA; j_call: TRBJ2-1; cdr3_aa: CSARDGTGRQETQFF; cdr3_nt: TGCAGTGCTAGAGATGGTACAGGGAGGCAAGAGACCCAGTTCTTC
clone_size: few; v_call: TRBV6-5; d_call: NA; j_call: TRBJ1-2; cdr3_aa: CASSYQGRGYTF; cdr3_nt: TGTGCCAGCAGTTACCAGGGACGTGGCTACACCTTC
clone_size: NA; v_call: TRBV7-2; d_call: NA; j_call: TRBJ2-3; cdr3_aa: CASSINSEGITDTQYF; cdr3_nt: TGTGCCAGCAGCATCAATAGCGAGGGGATCACAGATACGCAGTATTTT
clone_size: NA; v_call: TRBV29-1; d_call: NA; j_call: TRBJ2-7; cdr3_aa: CSVVGDLHEQYF; cdr3_nt: TGCAGCGTTGTGGGGGACCTACACGAGCAGTACTTC
clone_size: NA; v_call: TRBV9; d_call: NA; j_call: TRBJ2-5; cdr3_aa: CASSQVAAFETQYF; cdr3_nt: TGTGCCAGCAGCCAAGTAGCAGCCTTCGAGACCCAGTACTTC
clone_size: NA; v_call: TRBV5-6; d_call: NA; j_call: TRBJ2-7; cdr3_aa: CASSVLATYEQYF; cdr3_nt: TGTGCCAGCAGCGTGCTGGCCACCTACGAGCAGTACTTC
clone_size: few; v_call: TRBV7-9; d_call: TRBD1; j_call: TRBJ2-3; cdr3_aa: CASSPGTGGWDTQYF; cdr3_nt: TGTGCCAGCAGCCCTGGGACAGGGGGCTGGGATACGCAGTATTTT
clone_size: many; v_call: TRBV29-1; d_call: NA; j_call: TRBJ2-3; cdr3_aa: CSVQGTDTQYF; cdr3_nt: TGCAGCGTCCAGGGGACAGATACGCAGTATTTT
clone_size: NA; v_call: TRBV28; d_call: NA; j_call: TRBJ2-3; cdr3_aa: CASSFGVADNLATDTQYF; cdr3_nt: TGTGCCAGCAGTTTTGGAGTAGCGGACAACCTAGCCACAGATACGCAGTATTTT
clone_size: NA; v_call: TRBV10-2; d_call: NA; j_call: TRBJ1-4; cdr3_aa: CARRSAAALKEKLFF; cdr3_nt: TGCGCCAGGAGGTCAGCGGCAGCCTTAAAAGAAAAACTGTTTTTT
clone_size: NA; v_call: TRBV28; d_call: TRBD1; j_call: TRBJ1-5; cdr3_aa: CASSPSPGQGTERPYSNQPQHF; cdr3_nt: TGTGCCAGCAGTCCATCACCGGGACAGGGGACCGAACGACCTTATAGCAATCAGCCCCAGCATTTT
clone_size: once; v_call: TRBV12-3/TRBV12-4; d_call: TRBD2; j_call: TRBJ2-3; cdr3_aa: CASTSLSGVGRQTQDTQYF; cdr3_nt: TGTGCCAGCACCTCTTTGAGCGGGGTTGGCAGACAGACACAAGATACGCAGTATTTT
clone_size: NA; v_call: TRBV10-3; d_call: NA; j_call: TRBJ2-5; cdr3_aa: CATSIDNEQYF; cdr3_nt: TGTGCCACTTCTATAGACAATGAGCAGTACTTC